Below are 5 T cell receptor beta chains sequenced from a single sample in a study of CD8 T cells in ankylosing spondylitis. MiXCR, run by TCRdb on the 5' RACE reads, gives a single entry per CDR3 protein. The data show 250,000 to 300,000 distinct CDR3 sequences, 20% seen once. Sample: blood, either unsorted or a sorted T cell fraction (not recorded which). These receptors were taken from a male donor with ankylosing spondylitis or in good health (not recorded which).

This clonotype has a handful of counts. The chain links TRBV6-1 to TRBJ1-6; D gene unclear. The germline CDR1 and CDR2 sequences are MNHNS and SASEGT. V lost 0 bases and J 0 bases, leaving 9 bases between the germline ends. The CDR3 length is 17 residues. The CDR3 DNA follows: TGTGCCAGCAGTGAAGCAGCGGGTAGCTCCTATAATTCACCCCTCCACTTT. It specifies CASSEAAGSSYNSPLHF.

This clonotype was counted between two and nine times. The chain combines TRBV20-1 with TRBJ1-4; TRBD1 matches 7 bases. The CDR3 is made up of 14 amino acids. J lost 6 bases, V lost 0 bases, and 4 bases had no gene match. Per the germline V gene, CDR1 is DFQATT and CDR2 is SNEGSKA (reference sequence). The CDR3 protein is CSARESGGYEKLFF. CDR3 nucleotides: TGCAGTGCTAGAGAATCAGGGGGGTATGAAAAACTGTTTTTT.

This clonotype was recorded a few times. The chain employs TRBV4-1 and TRBJ1-2, with 8 nucleotides matching TRBD1. The CDR3 is 13 residues long. Germline loops: CDR1 MGHRA, CDR2 YSYEKL. J lost 6 bases, V lost 4 bases, and 4 bases had no gene match. This chain's CDR3 is CASSLRGLDGYTF. The CDR3 DNA sequence: TGCGCCAGCAGCCTCAGGGGGCTGGATGGCTACACCTTC.

V is TRBV7-8 and J is TRBJ2-1; no reliable D call. The CDR3 has 14 residues. Trimming stripped 0 bases from V and 3 bases from J, with 6 bases between. The germline V gene encodes CDR1 SGHVS and CDR2 FQNEAQ. The CDR3 loop is CASSLAVDYNEQFF. The CDR3, as DNA: TGTGCCAGCAGCTTAGCTGTGGACTACAATGAGCAGTTCTTC.

This clonotype was recorded many times. The J gene is TRBJ1-1, the V gene TRBV6-1; D possibly corresponds to TRBD1 (5 bases). With 4 bases removed from V and 4 bases from J, the gap between germline ends came to 13 bases. Germline V lookup: CDR1 MNHNS, CDR2 SASEGT. The CDR3 loop spans 14 amino acids. CDR3 sequence: CASSARGRGTEAFF. The CDR3 nucleotides read TGTGCCAGCAGTGCTCGGGGGAGGGGCACTGAAGCTTTCTTT.